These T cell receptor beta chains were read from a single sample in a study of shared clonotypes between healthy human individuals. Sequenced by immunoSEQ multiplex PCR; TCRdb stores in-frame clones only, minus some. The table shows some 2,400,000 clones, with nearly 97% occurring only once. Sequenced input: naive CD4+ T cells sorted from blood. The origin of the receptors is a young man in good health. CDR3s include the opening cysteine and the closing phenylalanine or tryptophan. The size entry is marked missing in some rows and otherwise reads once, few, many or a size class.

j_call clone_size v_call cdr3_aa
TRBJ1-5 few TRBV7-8 CASSLGGSYQPQHF
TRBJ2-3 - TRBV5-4 CASSIRDRADTQYF
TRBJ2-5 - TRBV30 CASRWREIQETQYF
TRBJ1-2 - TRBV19 CASTTGTNNYGYTF
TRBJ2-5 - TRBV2 CASNQNMGETQYF
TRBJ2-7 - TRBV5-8 CASGLDRTGGMYEQYF
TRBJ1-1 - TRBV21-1 CASTDGRMNTEAFF
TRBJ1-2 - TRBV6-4 CASSLPKANYGYTF
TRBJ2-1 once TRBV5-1 CASSLATDPYNEQFF
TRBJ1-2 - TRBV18 CASSSQQSGYTF
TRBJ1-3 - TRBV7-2 CASSATGSIAGNTIYF
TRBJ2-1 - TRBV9 CASSPGLANFLRDEQFF
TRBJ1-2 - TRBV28 CASSWPAGGTYGYTF
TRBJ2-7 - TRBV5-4 CASSLALGGTGAEQYF
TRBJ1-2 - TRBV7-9 CASSPEGQGHGYTF
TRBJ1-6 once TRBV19 CASKAAHFGNNSPLHF
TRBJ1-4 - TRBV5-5 CASSLGGKDEKLFF
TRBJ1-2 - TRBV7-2 CASSLPGQGALGYTF
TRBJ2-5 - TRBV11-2 CASSMGLAGGETQYF
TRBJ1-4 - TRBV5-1 CASSSGGGNEKLFF
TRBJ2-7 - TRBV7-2 CASSPQRDRSEQYF
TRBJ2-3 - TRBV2 CASSVITDTQYF
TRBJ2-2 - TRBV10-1 CASSGRDRGRTGELFF
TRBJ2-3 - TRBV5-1 CASSLGGVGTDTQYF
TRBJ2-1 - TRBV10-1 CASSDPPGTGGNEQFF
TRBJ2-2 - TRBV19 CASSIRRYTGELFF
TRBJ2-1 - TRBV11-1 CASSLAAGQKYNEQFF